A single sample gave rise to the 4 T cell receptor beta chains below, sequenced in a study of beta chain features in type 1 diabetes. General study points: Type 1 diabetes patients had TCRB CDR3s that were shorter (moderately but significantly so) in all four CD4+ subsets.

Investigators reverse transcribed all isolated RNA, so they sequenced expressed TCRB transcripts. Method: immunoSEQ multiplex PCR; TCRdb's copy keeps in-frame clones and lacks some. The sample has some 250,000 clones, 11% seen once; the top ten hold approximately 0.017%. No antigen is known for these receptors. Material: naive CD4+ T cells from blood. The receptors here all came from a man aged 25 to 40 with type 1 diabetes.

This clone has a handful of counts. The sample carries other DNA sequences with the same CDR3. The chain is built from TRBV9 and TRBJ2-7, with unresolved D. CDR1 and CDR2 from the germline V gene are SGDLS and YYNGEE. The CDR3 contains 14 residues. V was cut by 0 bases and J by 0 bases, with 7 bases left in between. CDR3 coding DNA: TGTGCCAGCAGCGTAGGTGCGGACTCCTACGAGCAGTACTTC. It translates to CASSVGADSYEQYF.

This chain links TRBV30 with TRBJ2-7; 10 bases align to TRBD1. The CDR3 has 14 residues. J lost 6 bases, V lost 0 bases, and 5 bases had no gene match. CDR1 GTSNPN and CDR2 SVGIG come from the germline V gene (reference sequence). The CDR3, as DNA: TGTGCCTGGAGTGTATGGGACAGGGGTAGCGAGCAGTACTTC. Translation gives CAWSVWDRGSEQYF.

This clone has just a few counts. The CDR3: CASSQGDRDEKLFF. DNA for the CDR3: TGCGCCAGCAGCCAAGGTGACAGGGATGAAAAACTGTTTTTT. The chain combines TRBV4-3 with TRBJ1-4, with 7 bases that match TRBD1. Germline CDR1 LGHNA, CDR2 YSLEER. This CDR3 spans 14 amino acids. The V gene end was trimmed by 1 base and the J gene end by 6 bases; junction bases not matched to a gene: 2.

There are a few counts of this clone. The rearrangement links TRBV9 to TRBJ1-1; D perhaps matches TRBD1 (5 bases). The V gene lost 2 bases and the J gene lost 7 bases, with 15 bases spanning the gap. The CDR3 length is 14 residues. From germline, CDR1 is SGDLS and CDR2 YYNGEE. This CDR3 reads CASSVRTSLGEAFF. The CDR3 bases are TGTGCCAGCAGCGTTCGGACATCCTTGGGTGAAGCTTTCTTT.